A selection of T cell receptor beta chains follows, all from one sample in a study of blood T cells in healthy people across ages. One entry per CDR3 protein, called by TCRdb with MiXCR from the 5' RACE reads. In the table there are over 550,000 distinct CDR3 sequences, 25% to 30% of which are singletons. The sample comprised blood. The receptors derive from a woman older than 75 in good health. Both conserved end residues are part of each CDR3. The D gene is left open where the match is weak. For some rows the clone size is stated as once, few or many, or as a class when expanded; others skip it.

clone_size j_call v_call d_call cdr3_aa cdr3_nt
- TRBJ2-7 TRBV9 - CASSGGGGLGNEQYF TGTGCCAGCAGCGGAGGCGGGGGCCTAGGGAACGAGCAGTACTTC
many TRBJ2-7 TRBV5-1 - CASSFLGDNSYEQYF TGCGCCAGCAGCTTTCTCGGAGATAACTCCTACGAGCAGTACTTC
- TRBJ1-1 TRBV5-8 - CASSFRTTKNTEAFF TGTGCCAGCAGCTTCAGAACCACGAAGAACACTGAAGCTTTCTTT
- TRBJ1-4 TRBV14 - CASSQVETGEKLFF TGTGCCAGCAGCCAAGTCGAGACAGGTGAAAAACTGTTTTTT
many TRBJ2-5 TRBV5-1 - CASSLDRSGETQYF TGCGCCAGCAGCTTGGACAGAAGCGGAGAGACCCAGTACTTC
- TRBJ2-1 TRBV10-3 TRBD2 CAISGTSGNNEQFF TGTGCCATCAGCGGGACTAGCGGAAACAATGAGCAGTTCTTC
many TRBJ2-1 TRBV20-1 - CSAGIFSGTYNEQFF TGCAGTGCCGGGATATTTAGCGGAACTTACAATGAGCAGTTCTTC
- TRBJ1-1 TRBV27 - CASSPWTASTEAFF TGTGCCAGCAGTCCCTGGACAGCGAGCACTGAAGCTTTCTTT
few TRBJ1-6 TRBV9 - CASSRSGRDSPLHF TGTGCCAGCAGCAGATCAGGGAGGGATTCACCCCTCCACTTT
- TRBJ2-7 TRBV7-9 TRBD1 CASSEDRPAYEQYF TGTGCCAGCAGCGAGGACAGGCCTGCCTACGAGCAGTACTTC
- TRBJ2-3 TRBV3-1 TRBD2 CASTQGTSGRTDTQYF TGTGCCAGCACCCAGGGGACTAGCGGGCGCACAGATACGCAGTATTTT
many TRBJ2-1 TRBV7-7 TRBD1 CASSLGGTGLNEQFF TGTGCTAGCAGCTTGGGTGGGACAGGTTTGAATGAGCAGTTCTTC
many TRBJ2-3 TRBV27 - CASSYLAAPSTDTQYF TGTGCCAGCAGTTATTTAGCAGCCCCTAGCACAGATACGCAGTATTTT
many TRBJ1-1 TRBV2 TRBD1 CASRDREFSTEAFF TGTGCCAGCAGGGACAGGGAATTTAGTACTGAAGCTTTCTTT
- TRBJ1-2 TRBV5-1 TRBD1 CASSSGDRSNYGYTF TGCGCCAGCAGCTCGGGGGACAGGTCTAACTATGGCTACACCTTC
once TRBJ2-2 TRBV12-3/TRBV12-4 - CASSLVHTGELFF TGTGCCAGCAGTTTGGTCCACACCGGGGAGCTGTTTTTT
- TRBJ2-2 TRBV6-1 - CASIRAGRNTGELFF TGTGCCAGCATTCGGGCAGGGAGGAACACCGGGGAGCTGTTTTTT
many TRBJ1-2 TRBV7-3 - CASSSGPTALYGYTF TGTGCCAGCAGTTCCGGGCCCACGGCCCTCTATGGCTACACCTTC
many TRBJ2-3 TRBV9 - CASSVEGVSTDTQYF TGTGCCAGCAGCGTAGAGGGGGTTAGCACAGATACGCAGTATTTT
many TRBJ2-7 TRBV7-2 - CASSLALAALFGEQYF TGTGCCAGCAGCTTAGCGCTGGCGGCTTTATTCGGCGAGCAGTACTTC